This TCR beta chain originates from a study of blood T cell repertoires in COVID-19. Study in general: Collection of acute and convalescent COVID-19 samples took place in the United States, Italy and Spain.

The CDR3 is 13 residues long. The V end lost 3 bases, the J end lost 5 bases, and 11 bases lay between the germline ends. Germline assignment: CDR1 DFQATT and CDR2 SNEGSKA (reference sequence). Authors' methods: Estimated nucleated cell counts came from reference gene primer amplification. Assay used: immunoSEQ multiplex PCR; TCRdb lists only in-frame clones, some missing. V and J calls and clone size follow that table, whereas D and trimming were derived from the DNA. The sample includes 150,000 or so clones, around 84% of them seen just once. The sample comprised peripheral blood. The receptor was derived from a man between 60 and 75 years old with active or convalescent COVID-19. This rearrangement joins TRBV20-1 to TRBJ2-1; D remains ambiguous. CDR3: CSASALADNEQFF. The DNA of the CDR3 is TGCAGTGCTAGTGCTTTGGCGGACAATGAGCAGTTCTTC.